This T cell receptor (beta chain) came from a study of cytomegalovirus exposure and HLA in healthy donors. General study points: Later, an analysis showed that TCR beta chains associated with HLA were more clonally expanded than others that were equally common.

Trimming shortened V by 0 bases and J by 7 bases, and 10 bases separated the two germline ends. The germline gives CDR1 SGHVS, CDR2 FNYEAQ. The CDR3 has 14 amino acids. PCR involved 60 Vbeta and 13 Jbeta primers. Sequenced by immunoSEQ multiplex PCR; TCRdb stores in-frame clones only, minus some. This repertoire includes 100,000 or so clones. Unrecorded immune exposures were likely, despite nominal health at sampling. In the case of this clone: Its antigen is currently unknown.

The chain recombines TRBV7-6 with TRBJ2-1; D unresolved. Material for sequencing was PBMCs. The receptor comes from a woman younger than 45 in good health and CMV-seronegative. The chain's CDR3 is CASSLAGQWNEQFF. The CDR3 coding sequence is TGTGCCAGCAGCTTAGCGGGCCAGTGGAATGAGCAGTTCTTC. Full variable domain (missing parts from reference TRBV7-6 and TRBJ2-1): GAGVSQSPRYKVTKRGQDVALRCDPISGHVSLYWYRQALGQGPEFLTYFNYEAQQDKSGLPNDRFSAERPEGSISTLTIQRTEQRDSAMYRCASSLAGQWNEQFFGPGTRLTVL.